One sample yielded the 13 T cell receptor beta chains listed below, sequenced in a study of cytomegalovirus exposure and HLA in healthy donors. PCR amplification relied on 60 Vbeta primers (plus 13 Jbeta primers). This table comes from immunoSEQ multiplex PCR, and its TCRdb copy is limited to in-frame clones, with some not included. The sample has 12,000 to 15,000 clones; about 60% are singletons. The sample consisted of PBMCs. These receptors were taken from a woman aged 45-65 years in good health and CMV-seropositive.

The V gene is TRBV28, the J gene TRBJ1-2, with D possibly being TRBD1 (6 bases). The CDR3 totals 13 residues. Trimming pared 9 bases from V and 4 bases from J, leaving 15 bases between. CDR1 is MDHEN, CDR2 SYDVKM, per germline. CDR3 protein: CASHGGAVYGYTF. As DNA, the CDR3 is TGTGCCAGTCATGGGGGGGCGGTCTATGGCTACACCTTC.

This clone was recorded at least ten times. This sequence joins TRBV28 and TRBJ1-5, with D perhaps TRBD1 (6 bases). The CDR3 runs 17 residues. Trimming took 5 bases from V and 0 from J, leaving 17 bases between them. Germline lookup yields CDR1 MDHEN and CDR2 SYDVKM. CDR3 bases: TGTGCCAGCAGTCTATCCAGGGGCTCCTATAGCAATCAGCCCCAGCATTTT. This encodes CASSLSRGSYSNQPQHF.

V gene TRBV11-3 combines with J gene TRBJ2-3; 8 nucleotides match TRBD2. The J segment lost 3 bases and the V segment lost 5 bases, leaving 4 bases of the junction unmatched. Germline loops: CDR1 SGHNT, CDR2 YENEEA. This CDR3 is built from 14 residues. The CDR3 DNA follows: TGTGCCAGCAGCCCAGGGACTAGTACAGATACGCAGTATTTT. Amino acids: CASSPGTSTDTQYF.

The V gene is TRBV7-2, the J gene TRBJ2-2, with D unclear. This CDR3 contains 12 residues. Germline V lookup: CDR1 SGHTA, CDR2 FQGNSA. V lost 6 bases and J 8 bases, leaving 10 bases between the germline ends. The CDR3 protein is CASSPVRGELFF. In nucleotides, the CDR3 is TGTGCCAGCAGTCCTGTTCGGGGGGAGCTGTTTTTT.

This sequence joins TRBV6-5 and TRBJ2-7; D ambiguous. The CDR3 is 15 amino acids. Trimming took off 0 bases at V and 2 bases at J, with 11 bases between the two ends. Germline V gives CDR1 MNHEY, CDR2 SVGAGI. The CDR3 here is CASSYSNARAYEQYF. CDR3 coding DNA: TGTGCCAGCAGTTACTCGAACGCCCGGGCCTACGAGCAGTACTTC.

This chain connects TRBV10-3 to TRBJ2-3; maybe TRBD2 (6 bases). The germline CDR1 and CDR2 sequences are ENHRY and SYGVKD. CDR3 size: 15 residues. Trimming removed 3 bases from V and 0 bases from J, with 10 bases in between. The chain's CDR3 is CAISDGSGSTDTQYF. The CDR3 nucleotides read TGTGCCATCAGTGATGGTAGCGGTAGCACAGATACGCAGTATTTT.

This clone appeared a few times. The chain combines TRBV28 with TRBJ1-1; 7 bases fit TRBD1. Germline V gives CDR1 MDHEN, CDR2 SYDVKM. The CDR3 has 15 residues. V dropped 4 bases and J dropped 0; count of bases not matched to a gene: 5. The CDR3 spells CASSSQQGLNTEAFF. The CDR3 DNA is TGTGCCAGCAGTTCCCAACAGGGGCTGAACACTGAAGCTTTCTTT.

This clone came up once. The chain uses TRBV29-1 and TRBJ2-1, with D possibly matching TRBD1 (6 bases). CDR3 length: 12 amino acids. V was cut by 8 bases and J by 6 bases, with 14 bases left in between. Germline assignment: CDR1 SQVTM and CDR2 ANQGSEA. The CDR3 here is CSSSRGGNEQFF. CDR3 DNA: TGCAGCTCCTCCCGAGGGGGCAATGAGCAGTTCTTC.

The chain uses TRBV7-9 and TRBJ2-7; 9 nucleotides agree with TRBD2. The V gene end was trimmed by 5 bases and the J gene end by 4 bases; junction bases not matched to a gene: 6. The CDR3 is 14 amino acids. The V gene's germline CDR1 is SEHNR and CDR2 FQNEAQ (reference sequence). The CDR3 here is CASSHPSGVYEQYF. DNA for the CDR3: TGTGCCAGCAGCCACCCTAGCGGGGTTTACGAGCAGTACTTC.

This clone has more than one count but fewer than ten. This rearrangement joins TRBV19 to TRBJ1-1; D ambiguous. Germline lookup yields CDR1 LNHDA and CDR2 SQIVND (reference sequence). V lost 6 bases and J lost 5, with 7 bases in between. The CDR3 consists of 11 residues. The CDR3 is CASRFFTEAFF. CDR3 bases: TGTGCCAGTAGGTTCTTTACTGAAGCTTTCTTT.

The chain carries TRBV6-6 and TRBJ1-2, with D perhaps TRBD1 (5 bases). The germline V gene encodes CDR1 MNHNY and CDR2 SVGAGI (reference sequence). This CDR3 contains 13 residues. V lost 2 bases and J 3 bases, leaving 7 bases between the germline ends. For the CDR3, the DNA is TGTGCCAGCAGTTACAAAGGGGACTATGGCTACACCTTC. It yields the protein CASSYKGDYGYTF.

This chain links TRBV6-4 with TRBJ2-3; the D is unclear. Germline CDR1 and CDR2: MRHNA and SNTAGT. Between the trimmed V and J ends, which lost 0 bases and 3 bases, there was a span of 4 bases. The CDR3 consists of 13 residues. CDR3 sequence (DNA): TGTGCCAGCAGTGACTCAGCTACAGATACGCAGTATTTT. It is translated as CASSDSATDTQYF.

This clone was seen more than once but under ten times. The chain uses TRBV6-5 and TRBJ1-1, with D possibly being TRBD1 (5 bases). V was cut by 0 bases and J by 0 bases, with 8 bases left in between. The CDR3 loop spans 15 amino acids. Per germline, CDR1 MNHEY and CDR2 SVGAGI. Here the CDR3 DNA reads TGTGCCAGCAGTTACTCGGCCAGGGTGAACACTGAAGCTTTCTTT. It translates to CASSYSARVNTEAFF.